This T cell receptor beta chain was sequenced for a study of regulatory T cells in long-lasting Graves disease. V lost 11 bases, J lost 4 bases, and 14 bases lay in between. The CDR3 consists of 12 residues. Time point described: newly diagnosed GD, antithyroid drugs for less than 3 months. Making the TCR library involved RNA that had been extracted from PBMCs. CDR3 regions were amplified by Arm-PCR using iRepertoire HTBI primers to build TCR beta libraries. From the multiplex PCR reads, TCRdb called clonotypes with MiXCR, one entry per CDR3 protein. The data hold 400,000 to 550,000 distinct CDR3 sequences, with 15% observed a single time. These data are also associated with another study on T cells in Graves' hyperthyroidism and ophthalmopathy. From that report: In the first-round RT-PCR of the TCR CDR3, the HTBI primer set was used. The authors' 13 V-J model separated ophthalmopathy from stable hyperthyroidism.

This clonotype was sampled from a woman aged 25 to 39 with Graves disease. This sample comprised peripheral blood mononuclear cells (PBMCs), obtained at new diagnosis, from a patient treated with antithyroid drugs. The chain uses TRBV12-3 or TRBV12-4 and TRBJ1-2; TRBD1 might be the D (6 bases). The CDR3 sequence: CASWGGGYGYTF. The DNA for the CDR3 is TGTGCCTCTTGGGGAGGGGGCTATGGCTACACCTTC.